This TCR beta chain stems from a study of blood T cell repertoires in COVID-19. This clone showed up just once. Germline CDR1 reads KGHSH; CDR2 reads LQKENI. V was clipped by 2 bases and J by 3 bases, with 10 bases between them. This CDR3 contains 14 residues. Assay: immunoSEQ multiplex PCR; the TCRdb copy retains only in-frame clones and omits some. The table has roughly 230,000 clones, roughly 81% seen once. The sequence was collected from a man aged 35 to 55 with acute or convalescent COVID-19. This chain connects TRBV18 to TRBJ1-2, with D maybe TRBD1 (6 bases). Sequenced: peripheral blood. CDR3 loop: CASSPKGDDYGYTF. CDR3 nucleotide sequence: TGTGCCAGCTCACCAAAGGGGGACGACTATGGCTACACCTTC. Using reference TRBV18 and TRBJ1-2 for the parts outside the CDR3, the full variable domain is NAGVMQNPRHLVRRRGQEARLRCSPMKGHSHVYWYRQLPEEGLKFMVYLQKENIIDESGMPKERFSAEFPKEGPSILRIQQVVRGDSAAYFCASSPKGDDYGYTFGSGTRLTVV.